This T cell receptor beta chain was observed in a study of blood T cell repertoires in COVID-19. Study information: The United States, Italy and Spain supplied acute and convalescent COVID-19 samples.

TCRdb's copy holds only in-frame clones and misses some; the assay was immunoSEQ multiplex PCR. The table shows around 300,000 clones, with about 87% occurring only once. CDR1 and CDR2 (germline): SGHTS, YDEGEE. Trimming at V came to 1 base and at J to 3 bases, leaving 4 bases not matched to a gene. The CDR3 is 15 amino acids. Material: peripheral blood. The sequence came from a woman in her 40s with acute or convalescent COVID-19. V and J are TRBV5-8 and TRBJ1-3; 7 nucleotides line up with TRBD1. CDR3 in DNA: TGTGCCAGCAGCTTGCGTAGGGGGCTTGGAAACACCATATATTTT. It is translated as CASSLRRGLGNTIYF.